Each of the 18 T cell receptor beta chains below was sequenced from the same sample in a study of T cell responses to AZD1222 COVID-19 vaccine (dated by TCRdb to about 2021). Read against the paper, the sample's time point label means: about 28 days (+/-7) after the second vaccine dose. The treatment or condition label, as the study defines it: meningococcal conjugate vaccine given as trial control. The library was built by means of the immunoSEQ multiplex PCR assay. TCRdb mirrors the immuneACCESS table, restricted to in-frame sequences. Some clones are absent from its copies; in checked studies, under half trace to an unresolved V gene, and the reason for the others is unknown. Counted in this sample were about 200,000 clones; 94% of them appeared once. Roughly 1.8% of the sample is in the top ten clones. This material consisted of peripheral blood, taken 28 days after the second dose of the MenACWY control vaccine. The receptors were gathered from an adult who received the MenACWY meningococcal vaccine as a control.

This chain joins TRBV25-1 and TRBJ2-7, with 7 bases aligning to TRBD1. V dropped 6 bases and J dropped 0; count of bases not matched to a gene: 5. The CDR3 spans 14 residues. In germline, CDR1 is MGHDK, CDR2 SYGVNS. The CDR3 coding sequence is TGTGCCAGCAGCGAGGACAGGCCCTCCTACGAGCAGTACTTC. It yields the protein CASSEDRPSYEQYF.

This chain joins TRBV7-3 and TRBJ2-1; D not resolved. Germline CDR1 is SGHTA and CDR2 is FQGTGA. With 3 bases removed from V and 4 bases from J, the gap between germline ends came to 7 bases. The CDR3 extends over 13 amino acids. The CDR3 here is CASSLGAYNEQFF. DNA for the CDR3: TGTGCCAGCAGCTTGGGCGCGTACAATGAGCAGTTCTTC.

J is TRBJ2-3 and V is TRBV30; 12 positions agree with TRBD2. Germline assignment: CDR1 GTSNPN and CDR2 SVGIG (reference sequence). V trimming: 0 bases; J trimming: 4 bases; junction bases outside the gene matches: 8. The CDR3 spans 17 residues. In DNA, the CDR3 is TGTGCCTGGAGTGTACGTCGGACTAGCGGGACCCCAGATACGCAGTATTTT. Residues: CAWSVRRTSGTPDTQYF.

The CDR3 sequence is CASSFTGPSYEQYF. CDR3 sequence (DNA): TGTGCCAGCAGTTTTACGGGTCCCTCATACGAGCAGTACTTC. The J gene is TRBJ2-7, the V gene TRBV28; D ambiguous. Germline V gives CDR1 MDHEN, CDR2 SYDVKM. Trimming took 3 bases from V and 4 from J, leaving 13 bases between them. The CDR3 is made up of 14 amino acids.

The rearrangement joins TRBV7-9 to TRBJ2-1; 10 bases match TRBD2. The CDR3 consists of 16 residues. Unmatched junction bases numbered 8, after V lost 2 bases and J lost 7 bases. Germline CDR1 and CDR2: SEHNR and FQNEAQ (reference sequence). The CDR3 protein is CASSLFAAGGSNEQFF. The DNA of the CDR3 is TGTGCCAGCAGCTTATTCGCAGCGGGGGGGTCTAATGAGCAGTTCTTC.

On this clone itself: Distinct nucleotide sequences in the sample also encode this CDR3. The gene calls are TRBV5-1 and TRBJ1-1; D gene uncertain. V was trimmed by 2 bases and J by 5 bases, leaving 7 bases between them. Per germline, CDR1 SGHRS and CDR2 YFSETQ. The CDR3 is 12 amino acids. CDR3 protein: CASSFGNTEAFF. The CDR3 DNA reads as TGCGCCAGCAGCTTCGGGAATACTGAAGCTTTCTTT.

The chain employs TRBV7-9 and TRBJ2-7; D possibly uses TRBD1 or TRBD2 (5 bases each). The CDR3 extends over 13 amino acids. The ends were cut back, 5 bases at V and 6 bases at J, with 14 bases in the middle. Germline CDR1 reads SEHNR; CDR2 reads FQNEAQ (reference sequence). The CDR3 DNA sequence: TGTGCCAGCAGCAGAGGGTCCGGGGCCGAGCAGTACTTC. This encodes CASSRGSGAEQYF.

The rearrangement joins TRBV5-1 to TRBJ1-2; no firm D call. V lost 0 bases and J 4 bases, leaving 13 bases between the germline ends. Germline assignment: CDR1 SGHRS and CDR2 YFSETQ. This CDR3 has 15 amino acids. The CDR3 is CASSLAVRSVYGYTF. The CDR3 DNA sequence: TGCGCCAGCAGCTTGGCCGTCAGATCAGTCTATGGCTACACCTTC.

The chain couples TRBV5-1 to TRBJ1-6; possibly TRBD1 for D (6 bases). CDR1 and CDR2 (germline): SGHRS, YFSETQ. The CDR3 runs 17 residues. The V end lost 5 bases, the J end lost 0 bases, and 15 bases lay between the germline ends. CDR3 in DNA: TGCGCCAGCAGGTCCGGGACACCGAGCTCCTATAATTCACCCCTCCACTTT. Amino acids: CASRSGTPSSYNSPLHF. Supplemented by reference TRBV5-1 and TRBJ1-6, the full variable domain reads KAGVTQTPRYLIKTRGQQVTLSCSPISGHRSVSWYQQTPGQGLQFLFEYFSETQRNKGNFPGRFSGRQFSNSRSEMNVSTLELGDSALYLCASRSGTPSSYNSPLHFGNGTRLTVT.

The V gene is TRBV9, the J gene TRBJ2-3, with D perhaps being TRBD1 or TRBD2 (6 bases each). CDR1 and CDR2 (germline): SGDLS, YYNGEE. This CDR3 region has 15 residues. Trimming removed 1 base from V and 0 bases from J, with 9 bases in between. DNA for the CDR3: TGTGCCAGCAGCGTATGGGGGGCAAGCACAGATACGCAGTATTTT. Translating gives CASSVWGASTDTQYF.

The chain carries TRBV19 and TRBJ1-6; 9 nucleotides line up with TRBD1. This CDR3 contains 15 residues. The J segment lost 7 bases and the V segment lost 6 bases, leaving 7 bases of the junction unmatched. Looked up from germline, CDR1 is LNHDA and CDR2 is SQIVND (reference sequence). CDR3 amino acids: CASSPPGQGNSPLHF. CDR3 DNA sequence: TGTGCCAGTAGCCCTCCGGGACAGGGAAATTCACCCCTCCACTTT.

V usage is TRBV6-2 or TRBV6-3 and J usage is TRBJ1-3; possible D gene TRBD1, 5 bases. The V gene's germline CDR1 is MNHEY and CDR2 SVGEGT. The CDR3 length is 16 residues. The V and J ends lost 2 bases and 0 bases respectively, with 11 bases between them. DNA of the CDR3: TGTGCCAGCAGTTACGCTCGTGGGACCTCTGGAAACACCATATATTTT. Translated, it gives CASSYARGTSGNTIYF.

DNA of the CDR3: TGTGCCAGCAGTGAACAGGGGGCTGCTAGCAATCAGCCCCAGCATTTT. It yields the protein CASSEQGAASNQPQHF. The rearrangement uses TRBV2 and TRBJ1-5; 8 bases are shared with TRBD1. The CDR3 covers 16 residues. The V and J ends lost 2 bases and 0 bases, in that order; junction bases with no gene match: 3. From germline, CDR1 is SNHLY and CDR2 FYNNEI.

This clone was recorded once. This chain links TRBV7-3 with TRBJ2-2, with 11 bases fitting TRBD2. Per the germline V gene, CDR1 is SGHTA and CDR2 is FQGTGA. This CDR3 is built from 16 residues. V lost 5 bases, J lost 7 bases, and 9 bases stayed unmatched. The CDR3 sequence is CASSPRRLAGFGELFF. For the CDR3, the DNA is TGTGCCAGCAGCCCGAGACGACTAGCGGGATTCGGGGAGCTGTTTTTT.

V usage is TRBV5-4 and J usage is TRBJ2-1; 7 nucleotides line up with TRBD2. There are 14 residues in the CDR3. Germline CDR1 SGHNT, CDR2 YYREEE (reference sequence). V lost 0 bases to trimming and J lost 7 bases; unmatched junction nucleotides: 4. The CDR3 loop reads CASSLEVGGNEQFF. CDR3 sequence (DNA): TGTGCCAGCAGCTTGGAGGTCGGGGGGAATGAGCAGTTCTTC.

This chain links TRBV7-8 with TRBJ2-7; TRBD2 matches 8 bases. With 7 bases clipped from V and 7 bases from J, the junction kept 21 bases outside the gene matches. Germline V lookup: CDR1 SGHVS, CDR2 FQNEAQ. This CDR3 contains 17 residues. The CDR3 reads CASIPIGEAGALGEQYF. DNA of the CDR3: TGTGCCAGCATTCCAATCGGGGAAGCGGGAGCCCTAGGAGAGCAGTACTTC.

The chain has TRBV7-2 and TRBJ1-6; D is unresolved. This CDR3 is 17 amino acids long. CDR1 is SGHTA and CDR2 is FQGNSA in the germline V gene. The V end was cut by 5 bases, the J end by 0 bases, with 14 bases between. CDR3 region: CASSGVWLRSYNSPLHF. The CDR3 region has the DNA TGTGCCAGCAGCGGAGTGTGGTTGCGCTCCTATAATTCACCCCTCCACTTT.

The V call is TRBV28, the J call TRBJ2-5; TRBD2 aligns across 11 bases. There are 16 residues in the CDR3. The trim removed 3 bases at V and 4 bases at J, leaving 7 bases unmatched. The germline V gene encodes CDR1 MDHEN and CDR2 SYDVKM. This CDR3 is CASSLPQTSGRETQYF. DNA of the CDR3: TGTGCCAGCAGTTTGCCCCAAACTAGCGGGAGAGAGACCCAGTACTTC.